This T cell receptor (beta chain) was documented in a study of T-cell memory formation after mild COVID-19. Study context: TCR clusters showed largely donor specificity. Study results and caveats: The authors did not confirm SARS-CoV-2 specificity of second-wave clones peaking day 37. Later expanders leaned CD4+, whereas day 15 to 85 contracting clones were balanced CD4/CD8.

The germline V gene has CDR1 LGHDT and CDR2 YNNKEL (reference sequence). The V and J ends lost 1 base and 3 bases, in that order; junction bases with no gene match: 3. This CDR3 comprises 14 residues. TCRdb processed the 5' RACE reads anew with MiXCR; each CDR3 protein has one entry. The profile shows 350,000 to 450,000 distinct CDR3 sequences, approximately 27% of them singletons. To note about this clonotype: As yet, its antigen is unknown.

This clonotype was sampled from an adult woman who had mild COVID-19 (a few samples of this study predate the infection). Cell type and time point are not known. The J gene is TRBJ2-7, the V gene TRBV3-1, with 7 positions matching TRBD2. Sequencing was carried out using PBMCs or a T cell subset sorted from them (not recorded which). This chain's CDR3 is CASSQVGLLYEQYF. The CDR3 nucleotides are TGTGCCAGCAGCCAAGTGGGACTACTCTACGAGCAGTACTTC.